The present TCR beta chain was sequenced within a study of identical twins. MiXCR was run by TCRdb on the 5' RACE reads, yielding one entry per CDR3 protein. The sample has hundreds of thousands of distinct CDR3 sequences; less than 9% are singletons. All donors comprised healthy Caucasians. These data were also reused for a study on yellow fever vaccine responses in identical twins.

The source of this sequence is a woman in her late teens or twenties in good health. The sample comprised PBMCs.

CDR3 amino acids: CASSPGQGSSWREENEKLFF. CDR3 nucleotides: TGTGCCAGCAGCCCTGGACAGGGTAGCTCCTGGAGGGAGGAAAATGAAAAACTGTTTTTT. V usage is TRBV11-2 and J usage is TRBJ1-4; 8 bases are shared with TRBD1. V shed 5 bases, J shed 5 bases, and the junction held 22 bases outside the gene matches. This CDR3 has 20 residues. Germline CDR1 is SGHAT and CDR2 is FQNNGV.